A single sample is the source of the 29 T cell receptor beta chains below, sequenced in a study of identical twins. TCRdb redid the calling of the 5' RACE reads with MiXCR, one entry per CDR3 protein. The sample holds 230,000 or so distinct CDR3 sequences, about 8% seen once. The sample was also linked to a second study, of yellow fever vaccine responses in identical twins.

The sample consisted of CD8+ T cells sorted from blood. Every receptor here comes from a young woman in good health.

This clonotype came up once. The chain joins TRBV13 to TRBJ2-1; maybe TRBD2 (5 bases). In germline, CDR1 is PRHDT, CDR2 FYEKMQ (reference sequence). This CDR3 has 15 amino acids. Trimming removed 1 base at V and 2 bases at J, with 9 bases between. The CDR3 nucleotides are TGTGCCAGCAGCTTAGAGGTCGGGGCCTACAATGAGCAGTTCTTC. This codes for CASSLEVGAYNEQFF.

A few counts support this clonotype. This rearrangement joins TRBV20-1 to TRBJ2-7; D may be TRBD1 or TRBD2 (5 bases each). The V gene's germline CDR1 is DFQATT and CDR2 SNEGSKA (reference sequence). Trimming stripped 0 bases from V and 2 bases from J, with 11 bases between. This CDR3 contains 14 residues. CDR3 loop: CSARDQEGPYEQYF. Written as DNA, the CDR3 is TGCAGTGCTAGAGATCAAGAGGGACCCTACGAGCAGTACTTC.

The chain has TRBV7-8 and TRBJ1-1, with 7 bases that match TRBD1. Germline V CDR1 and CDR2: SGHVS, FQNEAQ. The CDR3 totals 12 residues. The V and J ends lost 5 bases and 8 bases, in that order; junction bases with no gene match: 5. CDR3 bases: TGTGCCAGCAGCCCCGGGACAGACGAAGCTTTCTTT. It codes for CASSPGTDEAFF. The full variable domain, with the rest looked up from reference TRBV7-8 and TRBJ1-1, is GAGVSQSPRYKVAKRGQDVALRCDPISGHVSLFWYQQALGQGPEFLTYFQNEAQLDKSGLPSDRFFAERPEGSVSTLKIQRTQQEDSAVYLCASSPGTDEAFFGQGTRLTVV.

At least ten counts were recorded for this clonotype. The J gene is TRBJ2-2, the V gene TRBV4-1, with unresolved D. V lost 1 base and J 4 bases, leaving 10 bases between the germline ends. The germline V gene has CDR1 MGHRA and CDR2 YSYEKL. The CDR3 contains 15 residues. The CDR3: CASSQVGRVTGELFF. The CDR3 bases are TGCGCCAGCAGCCAAGTGGGTAGGGTCACCGGGGAGCTGTTTTTT.

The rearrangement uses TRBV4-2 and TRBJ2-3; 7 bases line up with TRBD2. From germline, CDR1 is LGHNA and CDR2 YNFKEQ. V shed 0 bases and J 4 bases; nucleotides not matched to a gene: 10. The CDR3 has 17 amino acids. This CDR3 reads CASSQERSSGESDTQYF. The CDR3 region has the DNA TGTGCCAGCAGCCAAGAAAGGTCTAGCGGCGAGTCAGATACGCAGTATTTT.

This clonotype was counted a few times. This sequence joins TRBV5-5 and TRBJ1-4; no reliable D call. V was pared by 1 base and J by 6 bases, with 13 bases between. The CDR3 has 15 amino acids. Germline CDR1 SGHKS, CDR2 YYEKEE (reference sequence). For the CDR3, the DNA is TGTGCCAGCAGCTTGTGGTTAGATAGGGATGAAAAACTGTTTTTT. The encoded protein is CASSLWLDRDEKLFF.

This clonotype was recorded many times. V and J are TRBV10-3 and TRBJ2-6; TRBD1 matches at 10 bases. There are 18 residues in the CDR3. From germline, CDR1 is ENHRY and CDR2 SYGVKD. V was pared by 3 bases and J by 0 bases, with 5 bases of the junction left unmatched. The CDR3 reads CAISDPTGGSSGANVLTF. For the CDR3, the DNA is TGTGCCATCAGTGACCCGACAGGGGGCAGCTCTGGGGCCAACGTCCTGACTTTC.

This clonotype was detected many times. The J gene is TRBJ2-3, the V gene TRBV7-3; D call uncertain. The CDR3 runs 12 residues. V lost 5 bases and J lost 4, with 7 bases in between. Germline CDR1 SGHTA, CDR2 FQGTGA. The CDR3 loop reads CASSPGPDTQYF. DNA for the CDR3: TGTGCCAGCAGCCCTGGCCCAGATACGCAGTATTTT.

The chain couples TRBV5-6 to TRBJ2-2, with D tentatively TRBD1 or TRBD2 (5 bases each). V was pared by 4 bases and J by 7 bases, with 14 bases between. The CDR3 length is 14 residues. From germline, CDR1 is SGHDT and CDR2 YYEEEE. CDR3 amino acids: CASSRSGSGGELFF. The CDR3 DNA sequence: TGTGCCAGCAGCCGGTCAGGGAGTGGCGGGGAGCTGTTTTTT.

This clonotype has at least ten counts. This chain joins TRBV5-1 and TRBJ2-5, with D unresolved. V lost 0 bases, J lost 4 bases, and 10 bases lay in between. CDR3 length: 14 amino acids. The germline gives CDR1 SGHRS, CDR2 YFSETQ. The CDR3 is CASSLAVQTETQYF. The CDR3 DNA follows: TGCGCCAGCAGCTTGGCCGTACAAACAGAGACCCAGTACTTC. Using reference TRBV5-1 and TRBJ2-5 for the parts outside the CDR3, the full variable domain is KAGVTQTPRYLIKTRGQQVTLSCSPISGHRSVSWYQQTPGQGLQFLFEYFSETQRNKGNFPGRFSGRQFSNSRSEMNVSTLELGDSALYLCASSLAVQTETQYFGPGTRLLVL.

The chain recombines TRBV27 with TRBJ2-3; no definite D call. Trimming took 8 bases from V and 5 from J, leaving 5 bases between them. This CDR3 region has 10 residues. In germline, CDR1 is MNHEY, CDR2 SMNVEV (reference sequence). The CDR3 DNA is TGTGCCAGCCGAAAAGATACGCAGTATTTT. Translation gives CASRKDTQYF.

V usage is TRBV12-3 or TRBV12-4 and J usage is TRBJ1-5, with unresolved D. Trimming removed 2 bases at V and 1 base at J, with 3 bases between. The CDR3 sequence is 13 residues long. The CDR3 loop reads CASSLISNQPQHF. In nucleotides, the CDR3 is TGTGCCAGCAGTTTAATCAGCAATCAGCCCCAGCATTTT.

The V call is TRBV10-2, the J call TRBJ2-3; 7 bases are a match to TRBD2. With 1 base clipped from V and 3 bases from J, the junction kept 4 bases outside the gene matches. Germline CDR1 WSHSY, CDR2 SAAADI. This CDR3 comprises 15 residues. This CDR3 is CASSEWGGLTDTQYF. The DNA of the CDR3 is TGCGCCAGCAGTGAGTGGGGAGGGTTGACAGATACGCAGTATTTT.

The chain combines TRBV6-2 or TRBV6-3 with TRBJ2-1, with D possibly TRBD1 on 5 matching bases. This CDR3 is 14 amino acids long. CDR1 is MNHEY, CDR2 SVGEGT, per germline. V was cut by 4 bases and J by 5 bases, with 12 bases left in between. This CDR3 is CASSSPWTNNEQFF. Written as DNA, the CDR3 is TGTGCCAGCAGTTCGCCTTGGACAAACAATGAGCAGTTCTTC.

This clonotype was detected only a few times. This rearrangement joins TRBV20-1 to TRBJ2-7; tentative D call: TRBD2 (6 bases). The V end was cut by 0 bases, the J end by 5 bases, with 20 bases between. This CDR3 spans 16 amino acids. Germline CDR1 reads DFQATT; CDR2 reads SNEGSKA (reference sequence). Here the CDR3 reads CSARDPFTGVFHEQYF. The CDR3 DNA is TGCAGTGCTAGAGATCCTTTTACGGGAGTATTCCACGAGCAGTACTTC.

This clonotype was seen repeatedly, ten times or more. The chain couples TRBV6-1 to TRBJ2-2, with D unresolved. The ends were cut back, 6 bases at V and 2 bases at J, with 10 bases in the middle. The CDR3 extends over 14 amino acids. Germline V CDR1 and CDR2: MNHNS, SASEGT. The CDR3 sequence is CASSWTDNTGELFF. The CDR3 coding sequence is TGTGCCAGCAGCTGGACGGATAACACCGGGGAGCTGTTTTTT.

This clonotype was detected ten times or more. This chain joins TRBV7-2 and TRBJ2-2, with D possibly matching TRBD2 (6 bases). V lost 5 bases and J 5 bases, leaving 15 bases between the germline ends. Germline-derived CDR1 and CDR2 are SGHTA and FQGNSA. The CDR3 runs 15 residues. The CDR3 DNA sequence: TGTGCCAGCAGCCAACCGGGACTGAGAACCGGGGAGCTGTTTTTT. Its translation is CASSQPGLRTGELFF.

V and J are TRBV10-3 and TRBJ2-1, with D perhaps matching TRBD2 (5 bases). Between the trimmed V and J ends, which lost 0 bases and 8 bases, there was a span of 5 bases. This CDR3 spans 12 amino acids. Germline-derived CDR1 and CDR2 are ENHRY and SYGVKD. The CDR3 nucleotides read TGTGCCATCAGTGAGTCGGGAGATGAGCAGTTCTTC. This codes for CAISESGDEQFF.

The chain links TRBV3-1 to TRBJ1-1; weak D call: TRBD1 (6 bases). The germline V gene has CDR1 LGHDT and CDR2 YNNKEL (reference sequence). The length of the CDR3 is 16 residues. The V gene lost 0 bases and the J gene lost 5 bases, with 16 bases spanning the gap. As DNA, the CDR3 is TGTGCCAGCAGCCAAGAAGTCCCTGGGGGCGGAACTGAAGCTTTCTTT. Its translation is CASSQEVPGGGTEAFF.

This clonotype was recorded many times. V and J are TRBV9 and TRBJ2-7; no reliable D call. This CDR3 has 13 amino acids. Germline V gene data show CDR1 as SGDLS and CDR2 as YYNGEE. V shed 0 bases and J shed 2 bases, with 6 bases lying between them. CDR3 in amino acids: CASSVGSPYEQYF. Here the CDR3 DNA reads TGTGCCAGCAGCGTAGGGAGTCCCTACGAGCAGTACTTC.

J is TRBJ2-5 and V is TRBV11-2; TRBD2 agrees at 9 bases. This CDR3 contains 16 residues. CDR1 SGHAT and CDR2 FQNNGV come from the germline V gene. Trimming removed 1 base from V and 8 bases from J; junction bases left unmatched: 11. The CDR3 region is CASSLGGLAGRETQYF. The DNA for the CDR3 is TGTGCCAGCAGCTTAGGAGGGCTAGCGGGGAGGGAAACCCAGTACTTC. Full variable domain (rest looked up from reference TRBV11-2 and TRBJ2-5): EAGVAQSPRYKIIEKRQSVAFWCNPISGHATLYWYQQILGQGPKLLIQFQNNGVVDDSQLPKDRFSAERLKGVDSTLKIQPAKLEDSAVYLCASSLGGLAGRETQYFGPGTRLLVL.

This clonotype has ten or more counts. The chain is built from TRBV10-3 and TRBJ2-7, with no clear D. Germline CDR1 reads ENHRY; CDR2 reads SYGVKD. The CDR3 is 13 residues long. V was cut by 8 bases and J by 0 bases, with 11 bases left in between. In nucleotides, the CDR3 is TGTGCCATCCAGGATATTAGCTCCTACGAGCAGTACTTC. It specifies CAIQDISSYEQYF.

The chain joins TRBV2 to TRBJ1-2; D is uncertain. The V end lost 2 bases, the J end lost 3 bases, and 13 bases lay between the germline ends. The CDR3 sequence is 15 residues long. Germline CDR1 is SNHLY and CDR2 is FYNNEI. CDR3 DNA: TGTGCCAGCAGTGAAAGCGTCAAGGGATACTATGGCTACACCTTC. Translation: CASSESVKGYYGYTF.

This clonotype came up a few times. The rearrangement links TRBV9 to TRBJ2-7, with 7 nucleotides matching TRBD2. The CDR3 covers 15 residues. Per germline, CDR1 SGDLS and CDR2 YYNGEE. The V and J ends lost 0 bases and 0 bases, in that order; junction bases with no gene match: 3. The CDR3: CASSVGGSASYEQYF. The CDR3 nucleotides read TGTGCCAGCAGCGTAGGCGGGAGCGCCTCCTACGAGCAGTACTTC.

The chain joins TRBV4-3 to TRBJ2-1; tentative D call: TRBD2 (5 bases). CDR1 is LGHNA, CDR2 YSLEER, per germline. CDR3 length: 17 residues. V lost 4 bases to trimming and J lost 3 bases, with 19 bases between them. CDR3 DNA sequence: TGCGCCAGCAGCCCATCGGAGCGAGCGGAACTCTACAATGAGCAGTTCTTC. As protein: CASSPSERAELYNEQFF.

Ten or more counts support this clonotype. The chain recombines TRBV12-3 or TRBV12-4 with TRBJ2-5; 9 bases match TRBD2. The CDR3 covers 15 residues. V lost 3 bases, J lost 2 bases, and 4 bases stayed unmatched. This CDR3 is CASSFARGGQETQYF. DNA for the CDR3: TGTGCCAGCAGTTTCGCGCGGGGGGGGCAAGAGACCCAGTACTTC.

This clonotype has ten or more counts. CDR3 nucleotide sequence: TGCAGTGCTAGATCACAGGGGGCGACTGAGCAGTTCTTC. Residues: CSARSQGATEQFF. The chain is built from TRBV20-1 and TRBJ2-1, with 9 bases lining up with TRBD1. This CDR3 is built from 13 residues. V gave up 2 bases and J gave up 9 bases; unmatched junction bases: 5. Per the germline V gene, CDR1 is DFQATT and CDR2 is SNEGSKA (reference sequence).

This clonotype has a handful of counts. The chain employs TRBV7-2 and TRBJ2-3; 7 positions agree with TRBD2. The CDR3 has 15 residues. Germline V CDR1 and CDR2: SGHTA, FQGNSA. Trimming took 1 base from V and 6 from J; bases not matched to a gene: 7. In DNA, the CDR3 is TGTGCCAGCAGCTTAGTTGGCGGGAGCCCCGATACGCAGTATTTT. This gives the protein CASSLVGGSPDTQYF.

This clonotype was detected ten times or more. The CDR3 DNA sequence: TGCGCCAGCAGCCAAGATGTAAATCAAGAGACCCAGTACTTC. Protein product: CASSQDVNQETQYF. The chain has TRBV4-1 and TRBJ2-5, with no clear D. The ends were cut back, 0 bases at V and 2 bases at J, with 7 bases in the middle. Germline values: CDR1 MGHRA, CDR2 YSYEKL. This CDR3 comprises 14 residues.